The clone carrying this TCR beta chain turned up a few times. Its antigen is as yet unknown. Between the trimmed V and J ends, which lost 4 bases and 8 bases, there was a span of 11 bases. CDR3 size: 11 residues. Germline assignment: CDR1 GTSNPN and CDR2 SVGIG (reference sequence). This record comes from a study of OX40 agonist ivuxolimab in advanced cancers. About the research overall: Six ivuxolimab dose levels, 0.01 to 10 mg/kg, were given intravenously every 2 weeks. Prior anti-PD-1, anti-PD-L1 or anti-CTLA-4 therapy was allowed; less than 45% had some.

This table comes from immunoSEQ multiplex PCR, and its TCRdb copy is limited to in-frame clones, with some not included. The data hold about 95,000 clones, with 89% observed a single time. The study's findings and limits: In CD8+ T cells, expanded clones were on average more numerous than in CD4+.

The gene calls are TRBV30 and TRBJ1-2; D not resolved. The sequencing used CD4+ or CD8+ T cells sorted from blood, collected in a trial of the OX40 agonist ivuxolimab. The sequence came from an adult with an advanced solid tumor such as melanoma, head and neck, liver or kidney cancer. The CDR3 coding sequence is TGTGCCTGGACAAGGGTCGGGGGCTACACCTTC. Translating it yields CAWTRVGGYTF.